This T cell receptor (beta chain) was retrieved from a study of cytomegalovirus exposure and HLA in healthy donors. General study findings and limits: The later analysis indicated that the majority of CMV-associated TCR beta chains appeared HLA-restricted. Fewer N-insertions (relative to the roughly 730-donor mean) were reportedly seen in an Asian-associated ancestry cluster in a later analysis.

PCR employed 60 Vbeta and 13 Jbeta primers. Repertoires were generated with immunoSEQ multiplex PCR, while TCRdb's copy carries only in-frame clones and drops some. The data show about 190,000 clones, around 79% seen once. After removal of 5 bases from V and 8 bases from J, the junction contained 11 bases not matched to a gene. The CDR3 is 16 residues long. Looked up from germline, CDR1 is SGHVS and CDR2 is FNYEAQ. Concerning this clone itself: The antigen is not known.

Sequenced material: PBMCs. The TCR comes from a woman aged 45-59 years in good health and CMV-seronegative. J is TRBJ1-4 and V is TRBV7-6, with 10 bases lining up with TRBD1. CDR3 region: CASSPGLGQGEEKLFF. CDR3 nucleotides: TGTGCCAGCAGCCCAGGGCTAGGACAGGGGGAAGAAAAACTGTTTTTT.